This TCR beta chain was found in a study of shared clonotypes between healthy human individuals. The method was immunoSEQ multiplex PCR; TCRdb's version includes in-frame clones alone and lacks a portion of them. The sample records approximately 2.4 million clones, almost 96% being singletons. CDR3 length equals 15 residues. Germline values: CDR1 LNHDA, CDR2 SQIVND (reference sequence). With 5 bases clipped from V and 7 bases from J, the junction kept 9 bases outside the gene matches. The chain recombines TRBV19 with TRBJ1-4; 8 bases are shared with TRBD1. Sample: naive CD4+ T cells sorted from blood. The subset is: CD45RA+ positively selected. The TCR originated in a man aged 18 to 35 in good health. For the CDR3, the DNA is TGTGCCAGTAGTCCCTGGACAGGGAGAGGTGAAAAACTGTTTTTT. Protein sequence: CASSPWTGRGEKLFF.